Given below is one T cell receptor beta chain in context. Its antigen is undetermined. Study findings and constraints: Tumor Treg TCRs overlapped most with tumor naive CD4+ cells. The larger-cohort validation was restricted to a single TCR beta V-J rearrangement rather than whole repertoires.

TCRdb reprocessed the 5' RACE reads via MiXCR and lists one record per CDR3 protein. The table has tens of thousands of distinct CDR3 sequences, 25% to 35% seen once; the top ten hold approximately 3.7%. Memory CD4+ T cells were sorted as CD4+CD45RO+CD25- cells. Germline CDR1 is MDHEN and CDR2 is SYDVKM. CDR3 length: 14 residues. V gave up 6 bases and J gave up 6 bases; unmatched junction bases: 10. The rearrangement joins TRBV28 to TRBJ1-1; TRBD1 matches at 7 bases. The sequence was obtained from a female donor with breast cancer. Sequenced sample: memory CD4+ T cells sorted from a lymph node. Described subset: memory CD4+ T cells, CD4+CD45RO+CD25-. This chain's CDR3 is CASRATGTVAEAFF. CDR3 DNA sequence: TGTGCCAGCAGGGCAACCGGGACAGTAGCTGAAGCTTTCTTT.